This is a list of T cell receptor beta chains from one sample in a study of technical replicates of blood from several donors. The protocol was immunoSEQ multiplex PCR, while the TCRdb copy is restricted to in-frame clones and leaves out a portion. The sample lists 65,000 to 85,000 clones; approximately 94% were seen once. The sample was T cells isolated from PBMCs. The receptors shown here come from a human donor in good health. The CDR3 runs from the conserved cysteine through the conserved F or W. The D gene is left open where the match is weak. A clone size is listed for some rows: how often the clone was seen (once, few, many), or a class if it is expanded.

J gene: TRBJ2-2
V gene: TRBV2
clone size: .
D gene: .
CDR3 DNA: TGTGCCAGCCGGGTGGAGGGTGACACCGGGGAGCTGTTTTTT
CDR3 protein: CASRVEGDTGELFF

J gene: TRBJ1-5
V gene: TRBV7-9
clone size: .
D gene: .
CDR3 DNA: TGTGCCAGCAGCTTAGGTGGCAGCACAGAGCCCCAGCATTTT
CDR3 protein: CASSLGGSTEPQHF

J gene: TRBJ2-1
V gene: TRBV11-2
clone size: .
D gene: .
CDR3 DNA: TGTGCCAGCAGCTTAGAGAGGCAAGATAACGATGAGCAGTTCTTC
CDR3 protein: CASSLERQDNDEQFF

J gene: TRBJ1-2
V gene: TRBV28
clone size: .
D gene: .
CDR3 DNA: TGTGCCAGCAGTTTCGTCAGTGCTCATGGCTACACCTTC
CDR3 protein: CASSFVSAHGYTF

J gene: TRBJ1-5
V gene: TRBV10-3
clone size: .
D gene: TRBD1
CDR3 DNA: TGTGCCATCAGTACCGGGACAGAGAGTATTCAGCCCCAGCATTTT
CDR3 protein: CAISTGTESIQPQHF

J gene: TRBJ2-2
V gene: TRBV19
clone size: .
D gene: .
CDR3 DNA: TGTGCCAGTAGCAGCGGCCCCACCGGGGAGCTGTTTTTT
CDR3 protein: CASSSGPTGELFF

J gene: TRBJ1-2
V gene: TRBV2
clone size: .
D gene: .
CDR3 DNA: TGTGCCAGCAGTGTTTCCGGGGGAGTATATGGCTACACCTTC
CDR3 protein: CASSVSGGVYGYTF

J gene: TRBJ2-3
V gene: TRBV7-3
clone size: .
D gene: .
CDR3 DNA: TGTGCCAGCAGCTTATCTATTGAGACAGATACGCAGTATTTT
CDR3 protein: CASSLSIETDTQYF

J gene: TRBJ1-1
V gene: TRBV25-1
clone size: .
D gene: .
CDR3 DNA: TGTGCCAGCAGTGCATTAGATAGTATGGTGAACACTGAAGCTTTCTTT
CDR3 protein: CASSALDSMVNTEAFF

J gene: TRBJ2-5
V gene: TRBV30
clone size: .
D gene: TRBD2
CDR3 DNA: TGTGCCTGGAGGCTGGGACTAGCGGGAGGTGTGTCGGCCCAGTACTTC
CDR3 protein: CAWRLGLAGGVSAQYF

J gene: TRBJ1-1
V gene: TRBV7-9
clone size: .
D gene: TRBD1
CDR3 DNA: TGTGCCAGCAGCCTCGGACAGGGGGGTACCTATCGGGCTTTCTTT
CDR3 protein: CASSLGQGGTYRAFF

J gene: TRBJ2-3
V gene: TRBV6-6
clone size: .
D gene: .
CDR3 DNA: TGTGCCAGCACCCATTATAGAGGATCCACAGATACGCAGTATTTT
CDR3 protein: CASTHYRGSTDTQYF

J gene: TRBJ2-7
V gene: TRBV5-4
clone size: .
D gene: TRBD1
CDR3 DNA: TGTGCCAGCAGCTTAGGATCGACTGGGACAGTCTCCTACGAGCAGTACTTC
CDR3 protein: CASSLGSTGTVSYEQYF

J gene: TRBJ2-1
V gene: TRBV29-1
clone size: .
D gene: TRBD2
CDR3 DNA: TGCAGCGTCACGGGACTAGCGGGCCGACCGTACAATGAGCAGTTCTTC
CDR3 protein: CSVTGLAGRPYNEQFF

J gene: TRBJ2-1
V gene: TRBV30
clone size: .
D gene: TRBD1
CDR3 DNA: TGTGCCTGGGACAGGGTGTCCTACAATGAGCAGTTCTTC
CDR3 protein: CAWDRVSYNEQFF

J gene: TRBJ2-5
V gene: TRBV29-1
clone size: .
D gene: TRBD2
CDR3 DNA: TGCAGCGTTGGGGGTAGCGGGAGTCTGACGGAGACCCAGTACTTC
CDR3 protein: CSVGGSGSLTETQYF

J gene: TRBJ2-1
V gene: TRBV19
clone size: few
D gene: .
CDR3 DNA: TGTGCCAGTAGTATATCTAGCAGTGAGCAGTTCTTC
CDR3 protein: CASSISSSEQFF

J gene: TRBJ2-3
V gene: TRBV7-9
clone size: .
D gene: TRBD1
CDR3 DNA: TGTGCCAGCAGCAAAATATTGGGGGACAGGGAGTTCGGAGATACGCAGTATTTT
CDR3 protein: CASSKILGDREFGDTQYF

J gene: TRBJ2-3
V gene: TRBV5-1
clone size: .
D gene: .
CDR3 DNA: TGCGCCAGCAGCATTGGCAGACAAACAGATACGCAGTATTTT
CDR3 protein: CASSIGRQTDTQYF

J gene: TRBJ1-2
V gene: TRBV5-4
clone size: .
D gene: .
CDR3 DNA: TGTGCCAGCAGCTTTAGGGGATTACAAGACTATGGCTACACCTTC
CDR3 protein: CASSFRGLQDYGYTF

J gene: TRBJ2-7
V gene: TRBV6-5
clone size: .
D gene: .
CDR3 DNA: TGTGCCAGCAGTTACACCGGGGGATCCTACGAGCAGTACTTC
CDR3 protein: CASSYTGGSYEQYF

J gene: TRBJ2-7
V gene: TRBV28
clone size: .
D gene: TRBD1
CDR3 DNA: TGTGCCGCAGGGGACAGCTACTACGAGCAGTACTTC
CDR3 protein: CAAGDSYYEQYF

J gene: TRBJ1-5
V gene: TRBV4-1
clone size: .
D gene: .
CDR3 DNA: TGCGCCAGCAGCCAAGCCCTAGTAGGAGGGGACAGCAATCAGCCCCAGCATTTT
CDR3 protein: CASSQALVGGDSNQPQHF

J gene: TRBJ2-5
V gene: TRBV2
clone size: .
D gene: .
CDR3 DNA: TGTGCCAGCAGTGAGGAGCTTGGGGGGGAGACCCAGTACTTC
CDR3 protein: CASSEELGGETQYF

J gene: TRBJ2-1
V gene: TRBV2
clone size: .
D gene: .
CDR3 DNA: TGTGCCAGCGGCGGGGGGACAGAGATTAACAATGAGCAGTTCTTC
CDR3 protein: CASGGGTEINNEQFF

J gene: TRBJ2-1
V gene: TRBV7-9
clone size: .
D gene: .
CDR3 DNA: TGTGCCAGCGGGGACTGGGGGGGCGATGAGCAGTTCTTC
CDR3 protein: CASGDWGGDEQFF

J gene: TRBJ1-2
V gene: TRBV18
clone size: .
D gene: TRBD1
CDR3 DNA: TGTGCCAGCTTCACGACAGGGGGCTTAGACTATGGCTACACCTTC
CDR3 protein: CASFTTGGLDYGYTF

J gene: TRBJ2-5
V gene: TRBV9
clone size: .
D gene: TRBD1
CDR3 DNA: TGTGCCAGCAGCGCCCTGGACAGGGAAGTCGAGACCCAGTACTTC
CDR3 protein: CASSALDREVETQYF

J gene: TRBJ1-4
V gene: TRBV30
clone size: .
D gene: .
CDR3 DNA: TGTGCCTGGAGTGCGGGGGTACAGGAAAAACTGTTTTTT
CDR3 protein: CAWSAGVQEKLFF

J gene: TRBJ2-3
V gene: TRBV6-5
clone size: .
D gene: .
CDR3 DNA: TGTGCCAGCAGTTACCTGACTAGACACACAGATACGCAGTATTTT
CDR3 protein: CASSYLTRHTDTQYF

J gene: TRBJ1-1
V gene: TRBV6-5
clone size: .
D gene: .
CDR3 DNA: TGTGCCAGCAGGTCGGCGTTGGAGGAAGCTTTCTTT
CDR3 protein: CASRSALEEAFF

J gene: TRBJ2-2
V gene: TRBV10-1
clone size: .
D gene: TRBD2
CDR3 DNA: TGCGCCAGCAGTGAGGGGCGGGAGGCGGACACCGGGGAGCTGTTTTTT
CDR3 protein: CASSEGREADTGELFF

J gene: TRBJ2-2
V gene: TRBV11-2
clone size: .
D gene: TRBD1
CDR3 DNA: TGTGCCAGCAGCGTTTACAGGGGTACCGGGGAGCTGTTTTTT
CDR3 protein: CASSVYRGTGELFF

J gene: TRBJ2-1
V gene: TRBV6-5
clone size: .
D gene: TRBD2
CDR3 DNA: TGTGCCAGCAGTTTCACTAGCGGGAGGTCTGAGCAGTTCTTC
CDR3 protein: CASSFTSGRSEQFF

J gene: TRBJ1-2
V gene: TRBV27
clone size: .
D gene: TRBD1
CDR3 DNA: TGTGCCAGCAGTTTCATAACAGGGGAGTATGGCTACACCTTC
CDR3 protein: CASSFITGEYGYTF

J gene: TRBJ2-7
V gene: TRBV5-4
clone size: .
D gene: TRBD1
CDR3 DNA: TGTGCCAGCAGCTTGGGGGACAGGGAGATCTACGAGCAGTACTTC
CDR3 protein: CASSLGDREIYEQYF

J gene: TRBJ1-5
V gene: TRBV7-2
clone size: .
D gene: .
CDR3 DNA: TGTGCCAGCAGCTTTGTTGGACAGAACAATCAGCCCCAGCATTTT
CDR3 protein: CASSFVGQNNQPQHF

J gene: TRBJ2-5
V gene: TRBV6-5
clone size: once
D gene: .
CDR3 DNA: TGTGCCAGCAGTTTTTGGCCCCAAGGGGGAACAGAGACCCAGTACTTC
CDR3 protein: CASSFWPQGGTETQYF

J gene: TRBJ1-1
V gene: TRBV6-6
clone size: .
D gene: .
CDR3 DNA: TGTGCCAGCATTTCCGACGGGGGCACTGAAGCTTTCTTT
CDR3 protein: CASISDGGTEAFF

J gene: TRBJ2-7
V gene: TRBV7-9
clone size: .
D gene: TRBD2
CDR3 DNA: TGTGCCAGCAGCTCAGAAGCCGGACTAGCGGTTTACGAGCAGTACTTC
CDR3 protein: CASSSEAGLAVYEQYF

J gene: TRBJ2-1
V gene: TRBV29-1
clone size: .
D gene: .
CDR3 DNA: TGCAGCGTTGGACAGCCTTACAATGAGCAGTTCTTC
CDR3 protein: CSVGQPYNEQFF